The 15 T cell receptor beta chains reported below all come from one sample, sequenced in a study of tissue T cells after allogeneic stem cell transplantation. Sequenced by immunoSEQ multiplex PCR; TCRdb stores in-frame clones only, minus some. This table has about 26,000 clones, roughly 89% appearing once. Specimen: blood, collected before transplantation. The receptor source for this set is a male donor older than 55 who later had graft-versus-host disease after an allogeneic stem cell transplant.

The rearrangement uses TRBV11-2 and TRBJ2-7, with 8 bases identical to TRBD2. CDR1 is SGHAT and CDR2 is FQNNGV in the germline V gene. The J segment lost 1 base and the V segment lost 5 bases, leaving 4 bases of the junction unmatched. The length of the CDR3 is 14 residues. The CDR3 bases are TGTGCCAGCAGCGAAGCGGGAGTATCCTACGAGCAGTACTTC. This translates into CASSEAGVSYEQYF.

This sequence joins TRBV10-3 and TRBJ1-2, with no clear D. The germline V gene encodes CDR1 ENHRY and CDR2 SYGVKD. The germline V and J ends were trimmed by 4 bases and 4 bases, with 10 bases remaining between them. The CDR3 spans 13 residues. CDR3 nucleotides: TGTGCCATCAGTGTAGGGTGGGCCTATGGCTACACCTTC. Encoded protein: CAISVGWAYGYTF.

The chain employs TRBV5-4 and TRBJ2-6; D is possibly TRBD1 (6 bases). CDR3 size: 15 residues. V lost 3 bases, J lost 2 bases, and 9 bases lay in between. Germline CDR1 reads SGHNT; CDR2 reads YYREEE (reference sequence). CDR3 coding DNA: TGTGCCAGCAGCTCGGCAGGGGCTGGGGCCAACGTCCTGACTTTC. Translating it yields CASSSAGAGANVLTF.

The chain has TRBV2 and TRBJ2-3; weak D call: TRBD1 (5 bases). Germline V gene data show CDR1 as SNHLY and CDR2 as FYNNEI. Trimming removed 3 bases at V and 1 base at J, with 8 bases between. CDR3 length: 14 residues. In DNA, the CDR3 is TGTGCCAGCAGTGACAGGGCAGGCACAGATACGCAGTATTTT. Translated, it gives CASSDRAGTDTQYF.

The rearrangement links TRBV7-2 to TRBJ2-3; D may correspond to TRBD1 or TRBD2 (5 bases each). The V gene lost 6 bases and the J gene lost 0 bases, with 13 bases spanning the gap. The CDR3 consists of 15 residues. The V gene's germline CDR1 is SGHTA and CDR2 FQGNSA. The CDR3 DNA sequence: TGTGCCAGCAGGTTCGGGGCGGTTAGCACAGATACGCAGTATTTT. Its translation: CASRFGAVSTDTQYF.

This clone was counted a single time. The chain carries TRBV6-4 and TRBJ1-2; 8 nucleotides match TRBD1. Trimming removed 8 bases from V and 1 base from J; junction bases left unmatched: 6. CDR3 length: 14 residues. Germline V gene data show CDR1 as MRHNA and CDR2 as SNTAGT. CDR3 sequence (DNA): TGTGCCAGCCGAACCGACAGGGGTAACTATGGCTACACCTTC. Translation: CASRTDRGNYGYTF.

On this clone itself: Its ends do not fully match the called genes, so a read error is possible. This chain connects TRBV18 to TRBJ2-4, with D unresolved. This CDR3 has 16 residues. Germline V gene sequence: CDR1 KGHSH, CDR2 LQKENI. The CDR3 loop is CASSPRTAVAKNIQYF. The DNA of the CDR3 is TGTGCCAGCTCTCCACGGACGGCCGTAGCCAAAAACATTCAGTACTTC.

The V gene is TRBV15, the J gene TRBJ1-1; 9 positions match TRBD1. The CDR3 has 15 residues. V shed 0 bases and J 4 bases; nucleotides not matched to a gene: 3. Germline V lookup: CDR1 LNHNV, CDR2 YYDKDF (reference sequence). CDR3 nucleotide sequence: TGTGCCACCAGCAGAGAAGGACAGGGGTTCACTGAAGCTTTCTTT. Translated: CATSREGQGFTEAFF.

This chain connects TRBV24-1 to TRBJ2-1; 10 bases fit TRBD2. The length of the CDR3 is 16 residues. Trimming took 4 bases from V and 7 from J; bases not matched to a gene: 9. Germline V lookup: CDR1 KGHDR, CDR2 SFDVKD. CDR3 in amino acids: CATSDRSSGSRNEQFF. DNA of the CDR3: TGTGCCACCAGTGACCGATCTAGCGGGAGTAGGAATGAGCAGTTCTTC.

The chain carries TRBV7-2 and TRBJ2-3; 14 positions match TRBD2. The CDR3 totals 16 residues. The V segment lost 5 bases and the J segment 5 bases; nucleotides outside the gene matches: 6. Germline V gene sequence: CDR1 SGHTA, CDR2 FQGNSA. This chain's CDR3 is CASSTRTSGRLDTQYF. CDR3 bases: TGTGCCAGCAGCACACGGACTAGCGGGAGGTTAGATACGCAGTATTTT.

The rearrangement links TRBV9 to TRBJ2-5; D unclear. Germline V CDR1 and CDR2: SGDLS, YYNGEE. CDR3 size: 10 residues. Trimming stripped 3 bases from V and 5 bases from J, with 2 bases between. The CDR3 coding sequence is TGTGCCAGCAGCGGGGAGACCCAGTACTTC. Translated: CASSGETQYF. Full variable domain (missing parts from reference TRBV9 and TRBJ2-5): DSGVTQTPKHLITATGQRVTLRCSPRSGDLSVYWYQQSLDQGLQFLIQYYNGEERAKGNILERFSAQQFPDLHSELNLSSLELGDSALYFCASSGETQYFGPGTRLLVL.

V gene TRBV5-6 combines with J gene TRBJ2-5; 8 bases align to TRBD2. V shed 2 bases and J 3 bases; nucleotides not matched to a gene: 15. The CDR3 extends over 18 amino acids. The germline V gene has CDR1 SGHDT and CDR2 YYEEEE. As DNA, the CDR3 is TGTGCCAGCAGCTTTCAGCATTGGGGCGGGGGGCTGGAAGAGACCCAGTACTTC. Its protein product is CASSFQHWGGGLEETQYF.

The gene calls are TRBV5-4 and TRBJ1-6; D is undetermined. The CDR3 is 15 residues long. Germline V gene sequence: CDR1 SGHNT, CDR2 YYREEE (reference sequence). V lost 0 bases and J lost 9, with 13 bases in between. The DNA for the CDR3 is TGTGCCAGCAGCTTGGATCCAAACTCCCCTTCACCCCTCCACTTT. Residues: CASSLDPNSPSPLHF.

The rearrangement joins TRBV6-5 to TRBJ1-2; perhaps TRBD1 as D (5 bases). The V end lost 3 bases, the J end lost 5 bases, and 13 bases lay between the germline ends. The CDR3 is made up of 14 amino acids. Germline assignment: CDR1 MNHEY and CDR2 SVGAGI. The CDR3 DNA sequence: TGTGCCAGCAGTTATTCCCGCGGGGGGTATGGCTACACCTTC. Amino acid sequence: CASSYSRGGYGYTF.

The chain joins TRBV9 to TRBJ2-3, with unresolved D. This CDR3 has 15 residues. Germline V gene sequence: CDR1 SGDLS, CDR2 YYNGEE. Trimming removed 1 base from V and 0 bases from J, with 9 bases in between. Here the CDR3 DNA reads TGTGCCAGCAGCGTATCCCCTCCGAGCACAGATACGCAGTATTTT. Translating gives CASSVSPPSTDTQYF.